Here is one T cell receptor beta chain with its context. Sequencing used immunoSEQ multiplex PCR; TCRdb keeps in-frame clones, though not all of them. The sample lists about 75,000 clones, around 88% occurring once. This specimen belongs to a study of T cell responses to AZD1222 COVID-19 vaccine. The receptor was derived from an adult who received the MenACWY meningococcal vaccine as a control. This specimen was peripheral blood, taken 28 days after the second dose of the MenACWY control vaccine.

The CDR3 sequence: CSDRGQGDGYTF. The CDR3 coding sequence is TGCAGCGACCGGGGTCAGGGGGATGGCTACACCTTC. The chain carries TRBV29-1 and TRBJ1-2; the match to TRBD1 covers 7 bases. The CDR3 has 12 residues. V trimming: 7 bases; J trimming: 6 bases; junction bases outside the gene matches: 8. Germline V gene sequence: CDR1 SQVTM, CDR2 ANQGSEA.